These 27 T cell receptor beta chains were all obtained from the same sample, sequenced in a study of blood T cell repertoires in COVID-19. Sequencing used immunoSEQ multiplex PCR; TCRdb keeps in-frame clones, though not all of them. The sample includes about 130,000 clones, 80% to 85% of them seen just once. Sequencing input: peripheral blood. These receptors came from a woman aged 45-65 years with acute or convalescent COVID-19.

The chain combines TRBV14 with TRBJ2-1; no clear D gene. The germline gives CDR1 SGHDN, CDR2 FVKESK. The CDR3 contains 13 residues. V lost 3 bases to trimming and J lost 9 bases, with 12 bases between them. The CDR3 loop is CASSHTDILEQFF. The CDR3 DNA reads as TGTGCCAGCAGCCATACAGATATTCTTGAGCAGTTCTTC. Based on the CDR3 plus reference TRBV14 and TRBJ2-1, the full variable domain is EAGVTQFPSHSVIEKGQTVTLRCDPISGHDNLYWYRRVMGKEIKFLLHFVKESKQDESGMPNNRFLAERTGGTYSTLKVQPAELEDSGVYFCASSHTDILEQFFGPGTRLTVL.

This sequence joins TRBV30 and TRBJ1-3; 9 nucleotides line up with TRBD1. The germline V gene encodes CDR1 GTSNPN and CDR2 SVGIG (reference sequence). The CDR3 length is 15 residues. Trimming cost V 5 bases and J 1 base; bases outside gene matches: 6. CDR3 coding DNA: TGTGCCTGGGGGGGGACAGGGAAGTCTGGAAACACCATATATTTT. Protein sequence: CAWGGTGKSGNTIYF.

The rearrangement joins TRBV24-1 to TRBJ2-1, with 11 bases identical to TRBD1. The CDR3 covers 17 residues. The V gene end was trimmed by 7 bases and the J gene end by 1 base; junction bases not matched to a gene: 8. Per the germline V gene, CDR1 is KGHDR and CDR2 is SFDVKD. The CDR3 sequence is CATSGGGTGGSYNEQFF. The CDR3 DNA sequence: TGTGCCACCAGCGGGGGGGGGACAGGGGGATCCTACAATGAGCAGTTCTTC.

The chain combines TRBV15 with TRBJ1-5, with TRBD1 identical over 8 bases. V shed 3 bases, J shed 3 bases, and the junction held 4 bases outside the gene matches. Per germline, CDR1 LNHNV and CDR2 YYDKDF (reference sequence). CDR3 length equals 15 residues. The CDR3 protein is CATSSGTGPNQPQHF. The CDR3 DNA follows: TGTGCCACCAGCAGCGGGACAGGACCCAATCAGCCCCAGCATTTT.

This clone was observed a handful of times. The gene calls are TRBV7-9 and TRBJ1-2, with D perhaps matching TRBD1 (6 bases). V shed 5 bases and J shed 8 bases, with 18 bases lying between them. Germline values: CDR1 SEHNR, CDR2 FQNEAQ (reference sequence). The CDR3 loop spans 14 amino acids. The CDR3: CASSRPPGDGGYTF. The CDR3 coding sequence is TGTGCCAGCAGCCGACCCCCAGGGGATGGCGGCTACACCTTC.

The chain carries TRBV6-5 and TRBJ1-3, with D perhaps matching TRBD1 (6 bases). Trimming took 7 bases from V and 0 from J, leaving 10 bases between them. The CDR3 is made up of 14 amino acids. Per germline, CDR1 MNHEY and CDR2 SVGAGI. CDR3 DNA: TGTGCCAGCAACCAGGGGTTCTCTGGAAACACCATATATTTT. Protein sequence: CASNQGFSGNTIYF.

DNA of the CDR3: TGTGCCAGCAGCCAAGGGGGCCCTAATGAAAAACTGTTTTTT. The encoded protein is CASSQGGPNEKLFF. This chain links TRBV7-3 with TRBJ1-4, with 7 bases identical to TRBD1. With 5 bases clipped from V and 3 bases from J, the junction kept 3 bases outside the gene matches. The CDR3 contains 14 residues. CDR1 is SGHTA and CDR2 is FQGTGA in the germline V gene.

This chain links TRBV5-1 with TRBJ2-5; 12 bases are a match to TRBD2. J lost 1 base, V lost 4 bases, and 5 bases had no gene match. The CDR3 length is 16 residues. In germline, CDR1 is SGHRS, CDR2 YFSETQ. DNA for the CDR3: TGCGCCAGCAGCCAGACGACTAGCGGGAGCCAAGAGACCCAGTACTTC. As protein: CASSQTTSGSQETQYF. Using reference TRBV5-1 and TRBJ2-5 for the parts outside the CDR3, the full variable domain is KAGVTQTPRYLIKTRGQQVTLSCSPISGHRSVSWYQQTPGQGLQFLFEYFSETQRNKGNFPGRFSGRQFSNSRSEMNVSTLELGDSALYLCASSQTTSGSQETQYFGPGTRLLVL.

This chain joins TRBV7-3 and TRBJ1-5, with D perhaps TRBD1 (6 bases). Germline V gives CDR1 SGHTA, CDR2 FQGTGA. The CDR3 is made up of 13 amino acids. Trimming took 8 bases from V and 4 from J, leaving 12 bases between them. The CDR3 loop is CASDNRENQPQHF. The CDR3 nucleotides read TGTGCCAGCGATAACAGGGAAAATCAGCCCCAGCATTTT.

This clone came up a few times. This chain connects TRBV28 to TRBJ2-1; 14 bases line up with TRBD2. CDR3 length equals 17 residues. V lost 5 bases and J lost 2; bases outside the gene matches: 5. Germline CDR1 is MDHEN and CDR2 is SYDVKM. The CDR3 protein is CASSATSGRAAYNEQFF. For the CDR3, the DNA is TGTGCCAGCAGTGCGACTAGCGGGAGGGCTGCCTACAATGAGCAGTTCTTC.

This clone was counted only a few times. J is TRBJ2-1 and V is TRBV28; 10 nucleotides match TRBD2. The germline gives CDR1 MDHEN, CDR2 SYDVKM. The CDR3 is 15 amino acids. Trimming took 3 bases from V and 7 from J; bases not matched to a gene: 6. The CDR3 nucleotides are TGTGCCAGCAGTTTGCCTAGCGGGAGTATAAATGAGCAGTTCTTC. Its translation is CASSLPSGSINEQFF. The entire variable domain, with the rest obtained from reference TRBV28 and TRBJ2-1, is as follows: DVKVTQSSRYLVKRTGEKVFLECVQDMDHENMFWYRQDPGLGLRLIYFSYDVKMKEKGDIPEGYSVSREKKERFSLILESASTNQTSMYLCASSLPSGSINEQFFGPGTRLTVL.

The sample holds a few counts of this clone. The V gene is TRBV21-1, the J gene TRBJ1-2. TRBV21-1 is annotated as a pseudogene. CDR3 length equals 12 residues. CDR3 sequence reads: CATTGSNYGYTF. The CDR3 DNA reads TGTGCCACAACGGGTTCTAACTATGGCTACACCTTC.

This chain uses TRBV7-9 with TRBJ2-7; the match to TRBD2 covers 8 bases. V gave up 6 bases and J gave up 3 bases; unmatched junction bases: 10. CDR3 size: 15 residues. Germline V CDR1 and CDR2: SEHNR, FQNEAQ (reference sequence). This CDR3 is CASSAGLAQFYEQYF. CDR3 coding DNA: TGTGCCAGCAGTGCAGGACTAGCACAGTTCTACGAGCAGTACTTC. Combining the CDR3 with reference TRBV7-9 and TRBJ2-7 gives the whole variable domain DTGVSQNPRHKITKRGQNVTFRCDPISEHNRLYWYRQTLGQGPEFLTYFQNEAQLEKSRLLSDRFSAERPKGSFSTLEIQRTEQGDSAMYLCASSAGLAQFYEQYFGPGTRLTVT.

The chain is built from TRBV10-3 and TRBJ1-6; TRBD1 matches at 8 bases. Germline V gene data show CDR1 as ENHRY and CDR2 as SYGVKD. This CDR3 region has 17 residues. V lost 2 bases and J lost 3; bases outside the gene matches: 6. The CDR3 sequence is CAISEGQGALYNSPLHF. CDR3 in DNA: TGTGCCATCAGTGAGGGACAGGGTGCCCTCTATAATTCACCCCTCCACTTT.

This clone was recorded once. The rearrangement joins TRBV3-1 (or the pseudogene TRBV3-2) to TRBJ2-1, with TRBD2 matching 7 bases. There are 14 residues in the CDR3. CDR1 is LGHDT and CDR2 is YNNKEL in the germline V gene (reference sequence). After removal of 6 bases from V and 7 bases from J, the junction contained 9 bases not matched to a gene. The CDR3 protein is CASRREAEPNEQFF. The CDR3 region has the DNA TGTGCCAGCAGACGGGAGGCGGAACCGAATGAGCAGTTCTTC.

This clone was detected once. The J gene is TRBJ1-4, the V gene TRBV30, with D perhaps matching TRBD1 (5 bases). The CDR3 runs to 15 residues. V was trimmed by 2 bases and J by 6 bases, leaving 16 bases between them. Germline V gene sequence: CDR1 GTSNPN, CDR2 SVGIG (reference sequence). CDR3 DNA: TGTGCCTGGAGTCCACGAAGAGGGGAGGATGAAAAACTGTTTTTT. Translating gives CAWSPRRGEDEKLFF. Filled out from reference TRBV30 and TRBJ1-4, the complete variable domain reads SQTIHQWPATLVQPVGSPLSLECTVEGTSNPNLYWYRQAAGRGLQLLFYSVGIGQISSEVPQNLSASRPQDRQFILSSKKLLLSDSGFYLCAWSPRRGEDEKLFFGSGTQLSVL.

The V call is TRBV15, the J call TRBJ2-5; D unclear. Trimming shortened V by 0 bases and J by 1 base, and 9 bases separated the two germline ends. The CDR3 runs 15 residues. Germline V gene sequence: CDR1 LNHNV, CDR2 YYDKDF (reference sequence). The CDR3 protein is CATSRDSQSQETQYF. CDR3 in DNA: TGTGCCACCAGCAGAGACTCACAGAGCCAAGAGACCCAGTACTTC.

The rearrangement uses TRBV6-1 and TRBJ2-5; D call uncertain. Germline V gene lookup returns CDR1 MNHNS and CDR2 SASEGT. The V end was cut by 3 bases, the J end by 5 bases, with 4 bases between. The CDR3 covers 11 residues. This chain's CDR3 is CASSDQETQYF. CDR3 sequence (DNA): TGTGCCAGCAGTGATCAGGAGACCCAGTACTTC.

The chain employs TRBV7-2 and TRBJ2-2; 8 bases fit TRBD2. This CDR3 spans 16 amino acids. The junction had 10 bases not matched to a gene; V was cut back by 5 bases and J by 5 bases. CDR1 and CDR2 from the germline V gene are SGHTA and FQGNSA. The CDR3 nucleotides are TGTGCCAGCAGCCGGGGGGCGGGAGGAAGGACCGGGGAGCTGTTTTTT. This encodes CASSRGAGGRTGELFF. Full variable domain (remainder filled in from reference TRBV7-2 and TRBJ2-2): GAGVSQSPSNKVTEKGKDVELRCDPISGHTALYWYRQSLGQGLEFLIYFQGNSAPDKSGLPSDRFSAERTGGSVSTLTIQRTQQEDSAVYLCASSRGAGGRTGELFFGEGSRLTVL.

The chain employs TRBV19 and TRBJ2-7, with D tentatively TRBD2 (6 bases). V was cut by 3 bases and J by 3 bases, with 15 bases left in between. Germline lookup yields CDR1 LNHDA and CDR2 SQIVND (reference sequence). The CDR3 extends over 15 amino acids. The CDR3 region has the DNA TGTGCCAGTAGTATGGCCCTAGCGAACAACTACGAGCAGTACTTC. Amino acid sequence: CASSMALANNYEQYF. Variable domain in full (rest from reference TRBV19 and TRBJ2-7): DGGITQSPKYLFRKEGQNVTLSCEQNLNHDAMYWYRQDPGQGLRLIYYSQIVNDFQKGDIAEGYSVSREKKESFPLTVTSAQKNPTAFYLCASSMALANNYEQYFGPGTRLTVT.

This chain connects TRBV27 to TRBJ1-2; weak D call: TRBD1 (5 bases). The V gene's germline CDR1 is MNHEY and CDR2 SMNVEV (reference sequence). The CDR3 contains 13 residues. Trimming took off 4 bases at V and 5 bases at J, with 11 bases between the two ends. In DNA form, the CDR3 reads TGTGCCAGCAGTTCCGGGGGTTGGTATGGCTACACCTTC. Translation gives CASSSGGWYGYTF.

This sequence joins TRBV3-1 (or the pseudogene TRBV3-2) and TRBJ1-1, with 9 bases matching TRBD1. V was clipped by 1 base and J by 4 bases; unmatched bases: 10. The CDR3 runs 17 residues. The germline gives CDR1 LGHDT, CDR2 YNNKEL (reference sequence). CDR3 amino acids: CASSQVPGQGPGTEAFF. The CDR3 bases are TGTGCCAGCAGCCAAGTCCCGGGACAGGGCCCGGGCACTGAAGCTTTCTTT.

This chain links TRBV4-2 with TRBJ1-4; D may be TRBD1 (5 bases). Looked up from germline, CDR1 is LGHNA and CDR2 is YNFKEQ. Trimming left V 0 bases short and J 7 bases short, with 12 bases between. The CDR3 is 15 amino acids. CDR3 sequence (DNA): TGTGCCAGCAGCCAAGACTTAGGGGAGGGTGAAAAACTGTTTTTT. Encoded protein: CASSQDLGEGEKLFF.

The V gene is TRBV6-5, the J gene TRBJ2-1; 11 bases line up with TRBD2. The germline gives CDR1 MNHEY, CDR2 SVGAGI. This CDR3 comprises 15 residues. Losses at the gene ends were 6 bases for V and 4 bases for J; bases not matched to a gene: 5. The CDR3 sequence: CASRPGTSGYNEQFF. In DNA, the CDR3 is TGTGCCAGCAGACCAGGGACTAGCGGATACAATGAGCAGTTCTTC.

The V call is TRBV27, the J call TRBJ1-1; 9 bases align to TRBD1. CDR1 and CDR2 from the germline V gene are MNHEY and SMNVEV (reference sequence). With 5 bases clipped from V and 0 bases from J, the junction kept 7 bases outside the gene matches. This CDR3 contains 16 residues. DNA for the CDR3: TGTGCCAGCAGTACCCGACAGGGGGTGTTGAACACTGAAGCTTTCTTT. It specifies CASSTRQGVLNTEAFF.

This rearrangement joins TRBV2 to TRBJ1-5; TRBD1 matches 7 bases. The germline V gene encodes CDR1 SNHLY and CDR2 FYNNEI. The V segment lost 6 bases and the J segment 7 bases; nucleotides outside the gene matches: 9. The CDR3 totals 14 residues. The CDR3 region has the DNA TGTGCCAGCAGGGGAGACAGGGCCCCCCAGCCCCAGCATTTT. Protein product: CASRGDRAPQPQHF.

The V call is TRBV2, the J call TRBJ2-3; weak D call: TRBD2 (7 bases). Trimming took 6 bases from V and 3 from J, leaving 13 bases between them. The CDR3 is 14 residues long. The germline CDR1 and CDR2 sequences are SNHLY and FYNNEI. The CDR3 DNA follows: TGTGCCAGCAGGGGGGGGCTAGCGACAGATACGCAGTATTTT. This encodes CASRGGLATDTQYF.